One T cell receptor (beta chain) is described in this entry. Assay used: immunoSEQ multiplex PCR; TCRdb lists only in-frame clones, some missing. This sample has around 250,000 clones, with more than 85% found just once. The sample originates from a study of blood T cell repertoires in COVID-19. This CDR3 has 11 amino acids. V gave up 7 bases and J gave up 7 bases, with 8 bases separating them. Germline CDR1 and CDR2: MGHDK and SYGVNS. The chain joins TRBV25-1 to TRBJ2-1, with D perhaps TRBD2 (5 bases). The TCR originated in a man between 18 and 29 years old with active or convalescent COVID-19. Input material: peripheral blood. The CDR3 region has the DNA TGTGCCAGCATTCGGGGAAATGAGCAGTTCTTC. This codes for CASIRGNEQFF.